This T cell receptor beta chain was recorded in a study of cytomegalovirus exposure and HLA in healthy donors. General study points: Looking again later, the authors saw that most CMV-associated TCR beta chains seemed HLA-restricted. Using the classifier, cytomegalovirus status was reportedly diagnosed with high specificity and sensitivity. TCR beta V- and J-gene trimming, according to a later analysis, was linked to a missense DCLRE1C variant. Previously analyzed data showed that most TCR beta V segments were productive at a frequency of about 87% or about 30%.

Germline CDR1 is MGHRA and CDR2 is YSYEKL. Losses at the gene ends were 3 bases for V and 6 bases for J; bases not matched to a gene: 11. This CDR3 comprises 16 residues. It was with 60 Vbeta and 13 Jbeta primers that the PCR ran. Profiling relied on immunoSEQ multiplex PCR, and the TCRdb table lists in-frame clones only, not all of them. Of approximately 110,000 clones listed, roughly 73% were seen once; the top ten hold over 4%. Of note for this clone: Antigen: not known.

The receptor comes from a man aged 60 to 75 in good health and CMV-seropositive. The chain joins TRBV4-1 to TRBJ2-7, with 10 positions matching TRBD1. Source material: PBMCs. The DNA of the CDR3 is TGCGCCAGCAGCCACAAACCGGGACAGGGGATGGGCGAGCAGTACTTC. It is translated as CASSHKPGQGMGEQYF.